What follows is one TCR beta chain and its context. Seattle's cohort entered during active infection and was followed longitudinally. The CDR3 totals 15 residues. Trimming took 4 bases from V and 8 from J, leaving 18 bases between them. Germline CDR1 reads SGHKS; CDR2 reads YYEKEE (reference sequence). The data derive from a study of blood T cell repertoires in COVID-19. Overall study context: The United States, Italy and Spain were the sources of the acute and convalescent COVID-19 samples. From T cells, B-cell-depleted T cells, or PBMCs came the material, which was cDNA or gDNA.

Produced via immunoSEQ multiplex PCR; TCRdb's table is partial and in-frame only. Found here are 180,000 or so clones, 70% to 90% of them singletons; the top ten hold approximately 10%. What was sequenced was peripheral blood. This chain connects TRBV5-5 to TRBJ1-4; no firm D call. This TCR derives from a woman aged 55-69 years with COVID-19, enrolled during active disease. CDR3 sequence (DNA): TGTGCCAGCAGCCCTACGTCGGCAGGTGGGGAAAAACTGTTTTTT. This codes for CASSPTSAGGEKLFF.